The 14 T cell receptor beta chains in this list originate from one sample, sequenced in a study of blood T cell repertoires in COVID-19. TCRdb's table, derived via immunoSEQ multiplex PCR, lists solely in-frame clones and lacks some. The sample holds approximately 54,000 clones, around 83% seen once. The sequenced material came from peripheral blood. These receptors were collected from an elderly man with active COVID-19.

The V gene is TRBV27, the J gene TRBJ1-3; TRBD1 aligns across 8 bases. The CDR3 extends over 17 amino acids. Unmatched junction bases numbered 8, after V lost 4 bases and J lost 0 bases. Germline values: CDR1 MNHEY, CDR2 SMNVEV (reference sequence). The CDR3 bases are TGTGCCAGCAGTTCGCTTCAGGGGGCGCTCTCTGGAAACACCATATATTTT. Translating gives CASSSLQGALSGNTIYF.

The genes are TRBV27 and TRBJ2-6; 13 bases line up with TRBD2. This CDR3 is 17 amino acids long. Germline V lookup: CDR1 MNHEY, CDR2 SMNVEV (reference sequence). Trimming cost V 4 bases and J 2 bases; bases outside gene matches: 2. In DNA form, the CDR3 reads TGTGCCAGCAGTTATGGACTAGCGGGAGCTGGGGCCAACGTCCTGACTTTC. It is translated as CASSYGLAGAGANVLTF.

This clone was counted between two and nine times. DNA of the CDR3: TGTGCCAGCAGCTTGACAGATACGAACACTGAAGCTTTCTTT. This codes for CASSLTDTNTEAFF. The chain couples TRBV5-4 to TRBJ1-1; D uncertain. CDR3 length equals 14 residues. V dropped 1 base and J dropped 1 base, with 8 bases sitting between them. The germline CDR1 and CDR2 sequences are SGHNT and YYREEE (reference sequence). The full variable domain, its missing parts supplied by reference TRBV5-4 and TRBJ1-1, is ETGVTQSPTHLIKTRGQQVTLRCSSQSGHNTVSWYQQALGQGPQFIFQYYREEENGRGNFPPRFSGLQFPNYSSELNVNALELDDSALYLCASSLTDTNTEAFFGQGTRLTVV.

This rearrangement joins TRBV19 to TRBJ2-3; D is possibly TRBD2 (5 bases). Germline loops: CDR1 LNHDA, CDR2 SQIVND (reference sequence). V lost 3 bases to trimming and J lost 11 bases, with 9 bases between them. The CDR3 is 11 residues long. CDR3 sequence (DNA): TGTGCCAGTAGTATGCTAGCCAAGCAGTATTTT. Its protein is CASSMLAKQYF.

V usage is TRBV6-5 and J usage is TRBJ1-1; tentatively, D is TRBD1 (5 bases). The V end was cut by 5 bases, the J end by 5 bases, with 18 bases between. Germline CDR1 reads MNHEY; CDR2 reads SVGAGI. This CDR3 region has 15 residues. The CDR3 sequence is CASSPRWQGRTEAFF. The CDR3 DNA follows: TGTGCCAGCAGTCCCCGCTGGCAGGGCAGGACTGAAGCTTTCTTT.

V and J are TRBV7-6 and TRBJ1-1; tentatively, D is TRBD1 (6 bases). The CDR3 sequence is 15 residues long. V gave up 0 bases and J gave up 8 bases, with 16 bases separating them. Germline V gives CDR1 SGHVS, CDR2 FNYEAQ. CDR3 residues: CASSLAQGTRTEAFF. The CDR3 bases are TGTGCCAGCAGCTTAGCTCAGGGGACCCGGACCGAAGCTTTCTTT.

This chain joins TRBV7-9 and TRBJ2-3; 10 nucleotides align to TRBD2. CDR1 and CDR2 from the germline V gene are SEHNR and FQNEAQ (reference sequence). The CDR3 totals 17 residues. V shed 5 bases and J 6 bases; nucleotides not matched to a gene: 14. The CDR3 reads CASSPEGLAGAGDTQYF. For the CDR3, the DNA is TGTGCCAGCAGCCCAGAGGGGCTAGCGGGAGCGGGTGATACGCAGTATTTT.

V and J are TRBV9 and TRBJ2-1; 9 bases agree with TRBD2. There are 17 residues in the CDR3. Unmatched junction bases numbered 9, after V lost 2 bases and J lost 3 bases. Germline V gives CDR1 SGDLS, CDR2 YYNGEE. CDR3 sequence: CASSVSGGRVGYNEQFF. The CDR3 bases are TGTGCCAGCAGCGTCTCGGGCGGGAGGGTTGGCTACAATGAGCAGTTCTTC.

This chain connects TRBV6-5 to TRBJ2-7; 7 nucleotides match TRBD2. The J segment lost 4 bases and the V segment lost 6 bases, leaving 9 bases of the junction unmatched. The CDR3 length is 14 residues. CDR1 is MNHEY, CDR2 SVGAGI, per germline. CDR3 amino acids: CASRRGLAVYEQYF. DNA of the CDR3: TGTGCCAGCAGAAGAGGGCTAGCGGTATACGAGCAGTACTTC.

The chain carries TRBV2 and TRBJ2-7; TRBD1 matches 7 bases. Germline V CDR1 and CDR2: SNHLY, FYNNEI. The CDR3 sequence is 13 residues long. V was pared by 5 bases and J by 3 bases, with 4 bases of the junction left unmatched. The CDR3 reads CASSQGQNYEQYF. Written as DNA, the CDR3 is TGTGCCAGCAGTCAGGGACAGAACTACGAGCAGTACTTC.

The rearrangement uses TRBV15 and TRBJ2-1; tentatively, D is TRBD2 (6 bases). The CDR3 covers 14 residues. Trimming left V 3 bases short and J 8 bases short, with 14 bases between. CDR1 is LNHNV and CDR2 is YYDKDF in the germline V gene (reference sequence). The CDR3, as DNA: TGTGCCACCAGCAGTGGACTACCCCCGGATGAGCAGTTCTTC. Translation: CATSSGLPPDEQFF.

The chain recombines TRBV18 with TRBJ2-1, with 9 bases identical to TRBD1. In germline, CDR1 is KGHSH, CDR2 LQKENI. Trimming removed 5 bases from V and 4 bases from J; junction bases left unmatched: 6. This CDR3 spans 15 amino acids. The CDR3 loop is CASSAGQGTYNEQFF. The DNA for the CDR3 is TGTGCCAGCTCAGCTGGACAGGGGACTTACAATGAGCAGTTCTTC.

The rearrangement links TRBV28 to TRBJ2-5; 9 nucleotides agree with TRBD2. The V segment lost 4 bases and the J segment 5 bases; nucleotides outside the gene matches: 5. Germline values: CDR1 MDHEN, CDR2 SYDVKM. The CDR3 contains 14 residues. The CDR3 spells CASSSREGLETQYF. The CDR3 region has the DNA TGTGCCAGCAGTTCGCGGGAGGGCCTGGAGACCCAGTACTTC.

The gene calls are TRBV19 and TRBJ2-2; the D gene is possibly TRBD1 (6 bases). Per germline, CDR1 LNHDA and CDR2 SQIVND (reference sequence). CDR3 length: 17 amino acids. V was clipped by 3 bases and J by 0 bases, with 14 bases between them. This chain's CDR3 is CASSIYLAGANTGELFF. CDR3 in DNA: TGTGCCAGTAGTATTTATTTGGCAGGGGCGAACACCGGGGAGCTGTTTTTT.